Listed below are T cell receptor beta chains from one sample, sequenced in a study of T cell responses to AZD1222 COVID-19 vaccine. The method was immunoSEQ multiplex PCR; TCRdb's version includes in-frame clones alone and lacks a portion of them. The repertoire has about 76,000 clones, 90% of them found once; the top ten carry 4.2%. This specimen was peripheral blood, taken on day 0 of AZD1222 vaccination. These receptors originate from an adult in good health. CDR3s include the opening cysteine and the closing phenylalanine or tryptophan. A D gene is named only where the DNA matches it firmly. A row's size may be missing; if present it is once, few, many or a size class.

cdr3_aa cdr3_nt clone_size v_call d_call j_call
CASSLVERASGNTIYF TGTGCCAGCAGCTTGGTGGAGCGCGCCTCTGGAAACACCATATATTTT NA TRBV5-5 NA TRBJ1-3
CASSETPGAHEQYF TGTGCCAGCAGTGAAACCCCGGGTGCCCACGAGCAGTACTTC NA TRBV2 NA TRBJ2-7
CASSTHGDSNSPLHF TGTGCCAGCAGCACCCATGGGGACAGTAATTCACCCCTCCACTTT NA TRBV11-2 TRBD1 TRBJ1-6
CASSLYSYNEQFF TGTGCCAGCAGCTTATACTCCTACAATGAGCAGTTCTTC NA TRBV11-3 NA TRBJ2-1
CASSRQGAYGYTF TGTGCCAGCAGTCGACAGGGGGCCTATGGCTACACCTTC NA TRBV6-5 TRBD1 TRBJ1-2
CASSLTGAGSEQYF TGTGCCAGCAGCTTAACAGGCGCGGGGAGCGAGCAGTACTTC NA TRBV7-3 NA TRBJ2-7
CASSRRVNSPLHF TGTGCCAGCAGTAGAAGGGTGAATTCACCCCTCCACTTT NA TRBV12-3/TRBV12-4 NA TRBJ1-6
CASSMALNTGELFF TGTGCCAGCAGTATGGCACTTAACACCGGGGAGCTGTTTTTT NA TRBV6-5 NA TRBJ2-2
CASSNYRTGGVYEQYF TGTGCCAGCAGCAATTACCGGACAGGGGGAGTTTACGAGCAGTACTTC NA TRBV9 TRBD1 TRBJ2-7
CASSLTGEKLFF TGTGCCAGCAGTTTGACAGGGGAAAAACTGTTTTTT once TRBV12-3/TRBV12-4 TRBD1 TRBJ1-4
CASGRGGGVGYTF TGTGCCAGTGGGCGGGGAGGGGGCGTCGGCTACACCTTC few TRBV6-5 TRBD1 TRBJ1-2
CASSPTGNTEAFF TGTGCCAGCAGCCCGACAGGAAACACTGAAGCTTTCTTT NA TRBV5-8 NA TRBJ1-1
CASSFRASGYEQYF TGTGCCAGCAGCTTTCGGGCTAGCGGTTACGAGCAGTACTTC NA TRBV7-9 TRBD2 TRBJ2-7
CASSESGRSAFYGYTF TGTGCCAGCAGTGAATCTGGACGGTCCGCATTCTATGGCTACACCTTC NA TRBV25-1 NA TRBJ1-2
CASSPDRVDGYTF TGTGCCAGCAGCCCAGACAGGGTGGATGGCTACACCTTC NA TRBV11-3 TRBD1 TRBJ1-2
CASRNQGFGIQYF TGTGCCAGCAGGAACCAAGGGTTCGGCATTCAGTACTTC NA TRBV12-3/TRBV12-4 NA TRBJ2-4
CASSLLTAMNTEAFF TGTGCCAGCAGCTTATTGACGGCTATGAACACTGAAGCTTTCTTT NA TRBV7-3 NA TRBJ1-1
CASSPVGGTNEKLFF TGTGCCAGTAGTCCCGTAGGGGGAACTAATGAAAAACTGTTTTTT NA TRBV19 NA TRBJ1-4
CASSPGQINEKLFF TGTGCCAGCTCACCGGGACAGATTAATGAAAAACTGTTTTTT NA TRBV18 TRBD1 TRBJ1-4
CASSLSGMNTEAFF TGTGCCAGCAGCTTATCCGGAATGAACACTGAAGCTTTCTTT NA TRBV7-9 NA TRBJ1-1
CASSGDRAGNQPQHF TGTGCCAGCAGCGGGGACAGGGCGGGCAATCAGCCCCAGCATTTT NA TRBV2 TRBD1 TRBJ1-5
CASSSGTGGHQPQHF TGTGCCAGCAGTTCCGGGACAGGGGGCCATCAGCCCCAGCATTTT NA TRBV6-5 TRBD1 TRBJ1-5
CASSKVAEGANVLTF TGTGCCAGTAGTAAGGTGGCTGAGGGGGCCAACGTCCTGACTTTC NA TRBV19 NA TRBJ2-6
CASSQLGVSNTGELFF TGCGCCAGCAGCCAACTGGGGGTATCGAACACCGGGGAGCTGTTTTTT few TRBV4-1 NA TRBJ2-2
CASSQYGGAFETQYF TGCGCCAGCAGCCAGTATGGGGGGGCGTTTGAGACCCAGTACTTC few TRBV4-1 NA TRBJ2-5
CASSVGPVSYEQYF TGTGCCAGCAGCGTAGGTCCGGTTTCCTACGAGCAGTACTTC NA TRBV9 NA TRBJ2-7
CASRRGETNGYTF TGTGCCAGCAGGCGGGGAGAGACTAATGGCTACACCTTC NA TRBV12-3/TRBV12-4 NA TRBJ1-2
CAWGQGTYYGYTF TGTGCCTGGGGACAGGGGACGTACTATGGCTACACCTTC few TRBV30 TRBD1 TRBJ1-2
CASSFAGDTGELFF TGCGCCAGCAGCTTTGCGGGAGATACCGGGGAGCTGTTTTTT NA TRBV5-1 TRBD2 TRBJ2-2
CASSVAPTNEKLFF TGTGCCAGCAGCGTAGCCCCAACTAATGAAAAACTGTTTTTT NA TRBV9 NA TRBJ1-4
CASSLRVGQPQHF TGTGCCAGCAGCTTAAGGGTTGGGCAGCCCCAGCATTTT NA TRBV11-2 NA TRBJ1-5
CASSILGTRNQPQHF TGTGCCAGTAGTATCCTCGGGACACGAAATCAGCCCCAGCATTTT NA TRBV19 NA TRBJ1-5
CASRGTGITEAFF TGTGCCAGTCGCGGGACAGGGATAACTGAAGCTTTCTTT NA TRBV12-3/TRBV12-4 TRBD1 TRBJ1-1
CASSLGAASGNTIYF TGCGCCAGCAGCTTGGGAGCCGCCTCTGGAAACACCATATATTTT few TRBV5-1 NA TRBJ1-3
CAWRERGMNTEAFF TGTGCCTGGAGAGAGCGCGGGATGAACACTGAAGCTTTCTTT NA TRBV30 NA TRBJ1-1
CASSFLDQPQHF TGTGCCAGCAGCTTTTTAGACCAGCCCCAGCATTTT NA TRBV7-9 NA TRBJ1-5
CASSYGGGAGDTQYF TGCGCCAGCAGCTATGGAGGGGGCGCGGGAGATACGCAGTATTTT NA TRBV5-1 NA TRBJ2-3
CAWMLTPPGYTF TGTGCCTGGATGTTGACACCCCCTGGCTACACCTTC once TRBV30 NA TRBJ1-2
CATTRTNSNQPQHF TGTGCCACCACCAGGACAAATAGCAATCAGCCCCAGCATTTT NA TRBV15 NA TRBJ1-5
CASSGTGEGANYGYTF TGTGCCAGCAGTGGGACAGGGGAGGGGGCCAACTATGGCTACACCTTC few TRBV25-1 TRBD1 TRBJ1-2
CAISESEDQPQHF TGTGCCATCAGTGAGTCGGAGGATCAGCCCCAGCATTTT NA TRBV10-3 NA TRBJ1-5
CASSYSGLPNYGYTF TGTGCCAGCAGTTACTCAGGATTACCTAACTATGGCTACACCTTC NA TRBV6-6 NA TRBJ1-2
CASSARLAGVGANVLTF TGTGCCAGCAGCGCAAGACTAGCGGGAGTTGGGGCCAACGTCCTGACTTTC NA TRBV9 TRBD2 TRBJ2-6
CASSLTGAGSYGYTF TGTGCCAGCAGTCTGACAGGGGCCGGGAGCTATGGCTACACCTTC NA TRBV6-5 TRBD1 TRBJ1-2
CASRGDRANTGELFF TGTGCCAGTAGGGGGGACAGGGCGAACACCGGGGAGCTGTTTTTT NA TRBV19 TRBD1 TRBJ2-2
CASSQTNQNTEAFF TGCGCCAGCAGCCAAACGAATCAGAACACTGAAGCTTTCTTT NA TRBV4-3 NA TRBJ1-1
CASSRLGGVNTEAFF TGTGCCAGCAGCCGGTTGGGGGGGGTGAACACTGAAGCTTTCTTT NA TRBV11-2 NA TRBJ1-1
CASSPSTTGDWSPLHF TGTGCCAGCTCACCATCTACTACAGGGGATTGGTCACCCCTCCACTTT once TRBV18 TRBD1 TRBJ1-6
CASSIMVGGYNEQFF TGTGCCAGTAGTATTATGGTCGGGGGGTACAATGAGCAGTTCTTC NA TRBV19 TRBD2 TRBJ2-1
CASSVGSSGNTIYF TGTGCCAGCAGCGTAGGTAGCTCTGGAAACACCATATATTTT NA TRBV9 NA TRBJ1-3
CASRGQGGYDEKLFF TGTGCCAGCCGCGGACAGGGTGGTTATGATGAAAAACTGTTTTTT NA TRBV5-6 TRBD1 TRBJ1-4
CASSWGGANTIYF TGTGCCAGCAGCTGGGGGGGGGCGAACACCATATATTTT once TRBV11-2 NA TRBJ1-3
CASSLRGAGEKLFF TGTGCCAGCAGCTTGCGAGGGGCTGGGGAAAAACTGTTTTTT NA TRBV5-6 NA TRBJ1-4
CASSQDVTAYGYTF TGTGCCAGCAGCCAAGACGTGACGGCCTATGGCTACACCTTC once TRBV3-1/TRBV3-2 NA TRBJ1-2